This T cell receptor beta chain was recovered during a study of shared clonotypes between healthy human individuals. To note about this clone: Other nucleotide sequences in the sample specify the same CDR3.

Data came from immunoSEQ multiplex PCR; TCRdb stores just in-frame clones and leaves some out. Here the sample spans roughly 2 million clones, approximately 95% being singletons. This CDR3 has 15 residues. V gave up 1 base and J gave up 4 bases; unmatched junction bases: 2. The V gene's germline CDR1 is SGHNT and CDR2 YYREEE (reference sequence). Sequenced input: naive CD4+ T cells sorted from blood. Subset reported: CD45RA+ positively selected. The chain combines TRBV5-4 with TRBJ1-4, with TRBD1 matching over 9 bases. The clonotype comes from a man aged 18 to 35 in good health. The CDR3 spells CASSLRGQGNEKLFF. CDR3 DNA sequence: TGTGCCAGCAGCTTGAGGGGACAGGGTAATGAAAAACTGTTTTTT.